This TCR beta chain came from a study of OX40 agonist ivuxolimab in advanced cancers. The study in broad terms: Ivuxolimab was a fully human IgG2 agonistic monoclonal antibody targeting the costimulatory receptor OX40 (CD134). Intravenous ivuxolimab was administered to patients every 2 weeks at six dose levels: 0.01, 0.1, 0.3, 1.5, 3 and 10 mg/kg. Among the approximately 50 dose-escalation patients, around 19 had hepatocellular carcinoma, about 15 melanoma, 9 renal cell carcinoma and 9 head and neck cancer. In the dose-escalation cohort, over 65% of patients were male, and the mean age was approximately 60 years, with a range of roughly 23 to 85. Patients were allowed to have had prior anti-PD-1, anti-PD-L1 or anti-CTLA-4 therapy, and around 40% of the dose-escalation patients had previously received checkpoint inhibitors. Partial responses occurred in three dose-escalation patients, of whom one had hepatocellular carcinoma and two had cutaneous melanoma. The point of sequencing TCRbeta in the periphery was to test whether ivuxolimab changed TCR sequence diversity and drove clonal T-cell expansion. The paper reports the monotherapy dose-escalation portion (N of about 50 patients) of the phase I ivuxolimab trial. Points the paper makes about the study in general: After ivuxolimab, expanded clones were on average more numerous among CD8+ T cells than among CD4+ T cells. Partial responders in the 0.1-3.0 mg/kg groups had among the lowest normalized peripheral clonal expansion, especially among CD8+ T cells. The antigen specificity of the clonally expanded peripheral T cells was not determined. At doses from 0.1 to 3.0 mg/kg, clonal expansion was seen in both CD4+ and CD8+ blood T cells between baseline and week 6. Low levels of normalized T-cell clonal expansion were also shown by some nonresponding patients.

The CDR1 and CDR2 encoded by the germline V gene are SGHTA and FQGTGA. Taken from cysteine to phenylalanine, the CDR3 has 13 residues. The DNA shown is the 39-base CDR3, in frame from base 1. V sheds 5 bases and J sheds 8 bases, leaving 13 bases between their ends. Genomic DNA was isolated from the sorted cells so that the TCRbeta CDR3 region could be sequenced. The immunoSEQ Assay was used for sequencing of TCRbeta CDR3 regions. What TCRdb holds here is the immuneACCESS table cut down to in-frame rearrangements. Part of the clones is not present; checked against another copy, under half of the missing clones reflect an unresolved V gene, and the others are unexplained. The sample table holds roughly 71,000 clones, of which 84% were seen once. The ten most abundant clones make up about 0.72% of the sample. A word on this clone: What antigen it recognizes has not been identified. The sample holds no much larger clone one base away, and base qualities are not on file.

The trial excluded patients who had a history of autoimmune disease or were on systemic immunosuppression. In every dose cohort, peripheral blood was drawn for TCR sequencing at baseline, cycle 4 day 1, and cycle 7 day 1. Samples were obtained from an open-label, multicenter, first-in-human phase I dose-escalation trial of ivuxolimab. Adults with locally advanced or metastatic head and neck squamous cell, hepatocellular, melanoma or renal cell carcinoma were enrolled in the trial. Before TCR sequencing, CD4+ T cells and CD8+ T cells from peripheral blood were sorted into separate populations. This sequence was found in an adult with an advanced solid tumor such as melanoma, head and neck, liver or kidney cancer. The chain links TRBV7-3 with TRBJ2-1; confidence is insufficient to name the D gene. The sequenced sample was CD4+ or CD8+ T cells sorted from blood, obtained in a trial of the OX40 agonist ivuxolimab. The CDR3 amino acid sequence is: CASSPTGPDEQFF. The nucleotides read TGTGCCAGCAGCCCAACTGGCCCAGATGAGCAGTTCTTC.